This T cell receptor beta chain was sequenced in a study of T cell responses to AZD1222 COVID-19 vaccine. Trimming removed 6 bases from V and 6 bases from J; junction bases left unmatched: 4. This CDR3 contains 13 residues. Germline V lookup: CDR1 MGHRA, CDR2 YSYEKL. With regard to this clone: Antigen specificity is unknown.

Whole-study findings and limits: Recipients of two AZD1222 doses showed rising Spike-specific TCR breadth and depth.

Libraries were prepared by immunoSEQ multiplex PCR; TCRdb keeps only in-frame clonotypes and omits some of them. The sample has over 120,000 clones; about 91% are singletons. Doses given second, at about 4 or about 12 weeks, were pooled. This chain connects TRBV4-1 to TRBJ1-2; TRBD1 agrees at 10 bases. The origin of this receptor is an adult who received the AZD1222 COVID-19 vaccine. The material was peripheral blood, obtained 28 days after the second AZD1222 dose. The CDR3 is CASSQTGGNGYTF. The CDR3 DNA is TGCGCCAGCAGTCAGACAGGGGGCAATGGCTACACCTTC.